A selection of T cell receptor beta chains follows, all from one sample in a study of blood T cell repertoires in COVID-19. This table comes from immunoSEQ multiplex PCR, and its TCRdb copy is limited to in-frame clones, with some not included. The data show hundreds of thousands of clones, about nine tenths seen once. Sample: peripheral blood. These receptors were obtained from a woman in her 30s with active or convalescent COVID-19. CDR3s include the opening cysteine and the closing phenylalanine or tryptophan. D genes are given only for firm matches. Not all rows give a size; the values are once, few, many and, for expanded clones, a class.

D	J	size	V	DNA	CDR3
TRBD2	TRBJ2-1	.	TRBV6-6	TGTGCCAGCAGTTACTCGACTCTAGCGGAACTGAATGAGCAGTTCTTC	CASSYSTLAELNEQFF
.	TRBJ1-4	.	TRBV4-1	TGCGCCAGCAGCCAAGCAAGAGAGAAAGACAGGTATACGTTTTTT	CASSQAREKDRYTFF
.	TRBJ2-1	once	TRBV7-8	TGTGCCAGCAGCTTAGGGCAGAGCGCGTACAATGAGCAGTTCTTC	CASSLGQSAYNEQFF
TRBD1	TRBJ2-3	.	TRBV10-3	TGTGCCATCAGGGGGACAGGGTCCTCAGATACGCAGTATTTT	CAIRGTGSSDTQYF
TRBD1	TRBJ2-7	.	TRBV9	TGTGCCAGCAGCCCCCGGACAGGGGGGTACGAGCAGTACTTC	CASSPRTGGYEQYF
.	TRBJ1-1	.	TRBV5-1	TGCGCCAGCAGCTTTCGAGGGCCGGGCGCTGAAGCTTTCTTT	CASSFRGPGAEAFF
.	TRBJ2-7	.	TRBV10-3	TGTGCCATCAGTGAGTCTAGTGGCGAGCAGTACTTC	CAISESSGEQYF
.	TRBJ1-6	.	TRBV7-9	TGTGCCAGCAGCTTAACCCTCGGGGAACTGCATAATTCACCCCTCCACTTT	CASSLTLGELHNSPLHF
.	TRBJ1-2	.	TRBV10-1	TGCGCCAGCAAGATTCGGGTAGCCTATGGCTACACCTTC	CASKIRVAYGYTF
.	TRBJ1-1	.	TRBV15	TGTGCCACCAGCAGAGAGGGGGGTCCCGCAGGAGCTTTCTTT	CATSREGGPAGAFF
.	TRBJ1-2	.	TRBV7-8	TGTGCCAGCAGCTTAGTGTCGGTATACAGCTCTAACTATGGCTACACCTTC	CASSLVSVYSSNYGYTF
TRBD1	TRBJ1-5	.	TRBV29-1	TGCAGCTACAGGGGAGAGGGGCCCCAGCATTTT	CSYRGEGPQHF
.	TRBJ2-5	.	TRBV6-5	TGTGCCAGCAAACTACAAGAGACCCAGTACTTC	CASKLQETQYF
TRBD2	TRBJ2-3	.	TRBV29-1	TGCAGCTCTAAGACTAGCGGGGGACCAGATACGCAGTATTTT	CSSKTSGGPDTQYF
.	TRBJ1-6	.	TRBV6-5	TGTGCCAGCAGTCCGTCTGGAAGTCGGGGATCACCCCTCCACTTT	CASSPSGSRGSPLHF
TRBD1	TRBJ1-2	.	TRBV6-5	TGTGCCAGCAGTTACGAAAGAACAGGGGCAGGGGGCTACACCTTC	CASSYERTGAGGYTF
.	TRBJ1-1	.	TRBV28	TGTGCCAGCAGCCGTCCGGTCACTGAAGCTTTCTTT	CASSRPVTEAFF
.	TRBJ2-1	.	TRBV30	TGTGCCTGGAGTGTACACACGTCGGGTGGGAATGAGCAGTTCTTC	CAWSVHTSGGNEQFF
.	TRBJ1-1	.	TRBV6-6	TGTGCCAGCAGTTCCTCCTGGGAGGGCACTGAAGCTTTCTTT	CASSSSWEGTEAFF
TRBD2	TRBJ2-1	.	TRBV3-1/TRBV3-2	TGTGCCAGCAGCCAAGATTTCGGCGGGAGCTCCTACAATGAGCAGTTCTTC	CASSQDFGGSSYNEQFF
.	TRBJ2-5	.	TRBV6-2/TRBV6-3	TGTGCCAGCAGTTCCCTCCCACCGGGGCAAGAGACCCAGTACTTC	CASSSLPPGQETQYF
.	TRBJ1-3	once	TRBV5-1	TGCGCCAGCAGCTTGGAGGGGCCCGGACCCTCTGGAAACACCATATATTTT	CASSLEGPGPSGNTIYF
TRBD2	TRBJ2-1	.	TRBV4-1	TGCGCCAGCAGCCAAGTTGGCACTAGCGGGGGTTTTGAGCAGTTCTTC	CASSQVGTSGGFEQFF
TRBD1	TRBJ1-1	.	TRBV18	TGTGCCAGCACGAACCCGGGACAGGGGAACACTGAAGCTTTCTTT	CASTNPGQGNTEAFF
.	TRBJ1-2	.	TRBV19	TGTGCCAGTAGTATTAACCGGGACTATGGCTACACCTTC	CASSINRDYGYTF
TRBD2	TRBJ2-2	.	TRBV11-3	TGTGCCAGCAGCTTACTCTTGACTAGCGGGTCGAACACCGGGGAGCTGTTTTTT	CASSLLLTSGSNTGELFF
TRBD1	TRBJ1-1	.	TRBV19	TGTGCCAGTAGTATCGGACAGGGTGGGAGGACTGAAGCTTTCTTT	CASSIGQGGRTEAFF
.	TRBJ1-1	.	TRBV4-1	TGCGCCAGCAGCCAAGTTACTGGGACTCTGAACACTGAAGCTTTCTTT	CASSQVTGTLNTEAFF
.	TRBJ1-5	.	TRBV5-1	TGCGCCAGCAGCTTGGTTGCGGGGGATCAGCCCCAGCATTTT	CASSLVAGDQPQHF
TRBD2	TRBJ2-1	few	TRBV5-8	TGTGCCAGCAGCACGAGGACACGATTCCCGGGGGGGAATGAGCAGTTCTTC	CASSTRTRFPGGNEQFF
TRBD2	TRBJ2-1	.	TRBV3-1/TRBV3-2	TGTGCCAGCAGCCAAGAGTGGGTGGGAGGGGACTACAATGAGCAGTTCTTC	CASSQEWVGGDYNEQFF
.	TRBJ1-1	.	TRBV19	TGTGCCAGTAGTATTCCAGGGACTGGGCACACTGAAGCTTTCTTT	CASSIPGTGHTEAFF
TRBD1	TRBJ1-2	few	TRBV5-1	TGCGCCAGCAGCACCGGGACAGGGGAGGACTATGGCTACACCTTC	CASSTGTGEDYGYTF
.	TRBJ2-1	.	TRBV4-2	TGTGCCAGCAGCCAAGATCCTGTACCCGGTTACTACAATGAGCAGTTCTTC	CASSQDPVPGYYNEQFF
.	TRBJ2-7	few	TRBV4-1	TGCGCCAGCAGCCAGGCAACAGGGTTTTCCTACGAGCAGTACTTC	CASSQATGFSYEQYF
TRBD1	TRBJ1-1	.	TRBV11-2	TGTGCCAGCAGTCTGGACAGGGGCACTGAAGCTTTCTTT	CASSLDRGTEAFF
TRBD1	TRBJ1-2	.	TRBV6-1	TGTGCCAGCAGTCAAGCACAGGGGGCTGGCTACACCTTC	CASSQAQGAGYTF
TRBD2	TRBJ2-1	.	TRBV19	TGTGCCAGTAGCAATTTACTAGCGGGGGGGAGTAATGAGCAGTTCTTC	CASSNLLAGGSNEQFF
TRBD2	TRBJ2-5	.	TRBV3-1/TRBV3-2	TGTGCCAGCAGCCTCCGGACTAGCGGACAAGAGACCCAGTACTTC	CASSLRTSGQETQYF
.	TRBJ1-3	.	TRBV7-6	TGTGCCAGCAGCCGAGGGACACCTAGCTCTGGAAACACCATATATTTT	CASSRGTPSSGNTIYF
.	TRBJ1-4	.	TRBV10-2	TGCGCCAGCAGTCGGGGGTCTAATGAAAAACTGTTTTTT	CASSRGSNEKLFF
TRBD2	TRBJ2-1	.	TRBV18	TGTGCCAGCTCACCAATGCGGGGGGGCCAGTACAATGAGCAGTTCTTC	CASSPMRGGQYNEQFF
.	TRBJ1-2	once	TRBV6-5	TGTGCCAGCAGCCGGGACATGCTTAACTATGGCTACACCTTC	CASSRDMLNYGYTF